Each of the 25 T cell receptor beta chains below was sequenced from the same sample in a study of blood T cell repertoires in COVID-19 (dated by TCRdb to the early 2020s). To prepare the library, the immunoSEQ multiplex PCR assay was applied. TCRdb carries this immuneACCESS record with in-frame sequences only. Its versions omit some clonotypes, under half of them owing to an unresolved V gene in the studies checked, with the rest unexplained. This sample lists some 42,000 clones; 70% to 90% were detected once. The ten largest clones capture around 2.4% of the sample. The sample taken for sequencing was peripheral blood. The receptors come from a human donor in a cohort sampled during active COVID-19.

The genes are TRBV20-1 and TRBJ1-4; perhaps TRBD1 as D (6 bases). The germline V gene has CDR1 DFQATT and CDR2 SNEGSKA (reference sequence). V was pared by 3 bases and J by 8 bases, with 13 bases between. This CDR3 spans 13 amino acids. CDR3 nucleotide sequence: TGCAGTGCTAGTCTCAGGGGTGTGGAAAAACTGTTTTTT. The encoded protein is CSASLRGVEKLFF.

This chain joins TRBV7-3 and TRBJ2-7; TRBD1 agrees at 10 bases. V lost 5 bases, J lost 2 bases, and 3 bases stayed unmatched. The germline gives CDR1 SGHTA, CDR2 FQGTGA. This CDR3 is 14 amino acids long. The CDR3 loop reads CASSLGQGAYEQYF. For the CDR3, the DNA is TGTGCCAGCAGCCTCGGACAGGGGGCCTACGAGCAGTACTTC. The variable domain in full, completed from reference TRBV7-3 and TRBJ2-7, reads GAGVSQTPSNKVTEKGKYVELRCDPISGHTALYWYRQSLGQGPEFLIYFQGTGAADDSGLPNDRFFAVRPEGSVSTLKIQRTERGDSAVYLCASSLGQGAYEQYFGPGTRLTVT.

V usage is TRBV4-1 and J usage is TRBJ2-7; 12 bases fit TRBD2. This CDR3 contains 16 residues. Germline CDR1 reads MGHRA; CDR2 reads YSYEKL. Trimming removed 1 base from V and 2 bases from J; junction bases left unmatched: 3. The CDR3 here is CASSQVGLAGTYEQYF. The DNA for the CDR3 is TGCGCCAGCAGCCAAGTCGGACTAGCGGGGACCTACGAGCAGTACTTC.

The chain recombines TRBV19 with TRBJ2-7; D may be TRBD1 (5 bases). V lost 10 bases and J lost 3, with 22 bases in between. Germline V gives CDR1 LNHDA, CDR2 SQIVND (reference sequence). The CDR3 extends over 15 amino acids. The CDR3 region is CATRKASAQGYEQYF. DNA for the CDR3: TGTGCCACCCGGAAGGCCTCGGCCCAGGGCTACGAGCAGTACTTC.

This clone was seen only once. J is TRBJ2-5 and V is TRBV5-1; 8 bases are a match to TRBD2. CDR3 length: 15 residues. From germline, CDR1 is SGHRS and CDR2 YFSETQ. V lost 0 bases and J lost 2; bases outside the gene matches: 3. CDR3 region: CASSLAGGGQETQYF. Written as DNA, the CDR3 is TGCGCCAGCAGCTTGGCCGGGGGGGGGCAAGAGACCCAGTACTTC. The variable domain in full, with the rest retrieved from reference TRBV5-1 and TRBJ2-5, is KAGVTQTPRYLIKTRGQQVTLSCSPISGHRSVSWYQQTPGQGLQFLFEYFSETQRNKGNFPGRFSGRQFSNSRSEMNVSTLELGDSALYLCASSLAGGGQETQYFGPGTRLLVL.

The rearrangement joins TRBV4-2 to TRBJ2-5, with D perhaps TRBD1 (5 bases). The CDR3 has 15 amino acids. The germline V gene has CDR1 LGHNA and CDR2 YNFKEQ. V lost 0 bases and J lost 4, with 12 bases in between. The CDR3 DNA reads as TGTGCCAGCAGCCAAGATAGGGGCCCCGGAGAGACCCAGTACTTC. Translation: CASSQDRGPGETQYF.

The chain couples TRBV10-3 to TRBJ1-1, with TRBD1 matching over 7 bases. The V and J ends lost 10 bases and 1 base, in that order; junction bases with no gene match: 3. Germline CDR1 ENHRY, CDR2 SYGVKD. This CDR3 has 12 amino acids. CDR3 in DNA: TGTGCCACCGGGGACAGGAACACTGAAGCTTTCTTT. Its protein is CATGDRNTEAFF.

As concerns this clone: The junction and the germline gene differ at one end; a read error may be behind it. The CDR3 DNA reads TGCGCCAGCAGATTGGATACAGGGGACGGACAGCCCCAGCATTTT. This sequence encodes CASRLDTGDGQPQHF. The V call is TRBV5-1, the J call TRBJ1-5; 7 bases agree with TRBD1. This CDR3 is 15 amino acids long. Germline assignment: CDR1 SGHRS and CDR2 YFSETQ.

The chain uses TRBV19 and TRBJ1-1; D uncertain. This CDR3 is 12 amino acids long. Germline CDR1 LNHDA, CDR2 SQIVND (reference sequence). Trimming shortened V by 5 bases and J by 5 bases, and 9 bases separated the two germline ends. The CDR3 is CASSYRGTEAFF. The CDR3 DNA is TGTGCCAGTAGTTACCGAGGGACTGAAGCTTTCTTT.

The V and J genes are TRBV24-1 and TRBJ1-2, with D perhaps TRBD1 (6 bases). Germline CDR1 and CDR2: KGHDR and SFDVKD. The V and J ends lost 5 bases and 0 bases respectively, with 18 bases between them. The CDR3 sequence is 17 residues long. CDR3 sequence (DNA): TGTGCCACCAGTGGGGTTCTAGGGGGTGAAACTAACTATGGCTACACCTTC. Protein product: CATSGVLGGETNYGYTF.

The V call is TRBV18, the J call TRBJ2-5, with 11 bases identical to TRBD1. Trimming removed 0 bases from V and 6 bases from J; junction bases left unmatched: 6. Looked up from germline, CDR1 is KGHSH and CDR2 is LQKENI. There are 16 residues in the CDR3. The CDR3, as DNA: TGTGCCAGCTCACCACCGGAGGGGACAGGGGGAAAGACCCAGTACTTC. Translation: CASSPPEGTGGKTQYF.

The CDR3 protein is CASSWTGGQGAEAFF. CDR3 nucleotide sequence: TGTGCCAGCAGCTGGACAGGGGGCCAGGGCGCTGAAGCTTTCTTT. The chain recombines TRBV5-4 with TRBJ1-1; 11 nucleotides agree with TRBD1. There are 15 residues in the CDR3. CDR1 is SGHNT and CDR2 is YYREEE in the germline V gene (reference sequence). Trimming at V came to 3 bases and at J to 6 bases, leaving 7 bases not matched to a gene.

CDR3 DNA: TGTGCCAGCAGTGATTTGGACAGGGCAAATGAGCAGTTCTTC. Translation: CASSDLDRANEQFF. V is TRBV6-2 or TRBV6-3 and J is TRBJ2-1; TRBD1 agrees at 8 bases. J gave up 7 bases and V 5 bases, and 7 bases lay outside the gene matches. The CDR3 loop spans 14 amino acids. Germline CDR1 reads MNHEY; CDR2 reads SVGEGT.

This clone was found once. The chain uses TRBV12-3 or TRBV12-4 and TRBJ2-3, with D possibly matching TRBD2 (7 bases). V shed 7 bases and J shed 14 bases, with 22 bases lying between them. The CDR3 extends over 13 amino acids. The CDR3 loop is CASTRRTEGGRYF. CDR3 nucleotides: TGTGCCAGCACCAGGAGAACGGAGGGGGGGCGGTATTTT.

J is TRBJ2-5 and V is TRBV2, with D possibly being TRBD1 (5 bases). Germline V gene data show CDR1 as SNHLY and CDR2 as FYNNEI. The CDR3 runs to 15 residues. Between the trimmed V and J ends, which lost 4 bases and 1 base, there was a span of 13 bases. The CDR3, as DNA: TGTGCCAGCAGTGCATCTGGGGCCACCCAAGAGACCCAGTACTTC. Protein sequence: CASSASGATQETQYF.

V is TRBV29-1 and J is TRBJ2-3, with 9 bases fitting TRBD1. This CDR3 contains 12 residues. V lost 7 bases and J lost 13; bases outside the gene matches: 12. Germline V gene lookup returns CDR1 SQVTM and CDR2 ANQGSEA. The CDR3 nucleotides are TGCAGCGGATCGCCGGGACAGGGAGACAAGTATTTT. Translated, it gives CSGSPGQGDKYF.

The rearrangement joins TRBV5-1 to TRBJ2-1; maybe TRBD1 (5 bases). The CDR3 loop spans 17 amino acids. CDR1 and CDR2 from the germline V gene are SGHRS and YFSETQ. Trimming shortened V by 0 bases and J by 4 bases, and 17 bases separated the two germline ends. The CDR3 DNA reads TGCGCCAGCAGCTTGGGGCCCGGCACAGGCCGTTACAATGAGCAGTTCTTC. Encoded protein: CASSLGPGTGRYNEQFF.

The chain recombines TRBV18 with TRBJ2-3, with 8 bases fitting TRBD1. This CDR3 region has 14 residues. V lost 6 bases and J lost 2; bases outside the gene matches: 4. The V gene's germline CDR1 is KGHSH and CDR2 LQKENI. CDR3 bases: TGTGCCAGCTCCCAGGGGGCAGTCACAGATACGCAGTATTTT. Its protein product is CASSQGAVTDTQYF.

The J gene is TRBJ2-5, the V gene TRBV19, with D perhaps matching TRBD2 (5 bases). V shed 5 bases and J shed 1 base, with 11 bases lying between them. The CDR3 loop spans 14 amino acids. Germline assignment: CDR1 LNHDA and CDR2 SQIVND (reference sequence). Here the CDR3 reads CASSGGSFQETQYF. The CDR3 region has the DNA TGTGCCAGTAGTGGCGGGTCGTTCCAAGAGACCCAGTACTTC.

This sequence joins TRBV5-1 and TRBJ2-5, with a weak D call TRBD2 (5 bases). CDR3 size: 14 residues. Germline V lookup: CDR1 SGHRS, CDR2 YFSETQ. V lost 0 bases and J lost 2, with 8 bases in between. CDR3 coding DNA: TGCGCCAGCAGCTTGGGGGGAGTGCAAGAGACCCAGTACTTC. Protein product: CASSLGGVQETQYF. Drawing the rest from reference TRBV5-1 and TRBJ2-5, the complete variable domain is KAGVTQTPRYLIKTRGQQVTLSCSPISGHRSVSWYQQTPGQGLQFLFEYFSETQRNKGNFPGRFSGRQFSNSRSEMNVSTLELGDSALYLCASSLGGVQETQYFGPGTRLLVL.

This chain joins TRBV5-4 and TRBJ2-7; 8 nucleotides line up with TRBD1. J lost 4 bases, V lost 0 bases, and 6 bases had no gene match. The CDR3 contains 15 residues. CDR1 is SGHNT and CDR2 is YYREEE in the germline V gene (reference sequence). CDR3 sequence (DNA): TGTGCCAGCAGCTTGGGGGGGGACAGGTGGTACGAGCAGTACTTC. Protein sequence: CASSLGGDRWYEQYF.

The V gene is TRBV6-5, the J gene TRBJ1-2, with 7 bases that match TRBD1. V shed 0 bases and J 7 bases; nucleotides not matched to a gene: 5. The germline CDR1 and CDR2 sequences are MNHEY and SVGAGI. The CDR3 length is 14 residues. The CDR3 reads CASSYSDRDGGYTF. For the CDR3, the DNA is TGTGCCAGCAGTTACTCAGACAGGGATGGTGGCTACACCTTC.

This sequence joins TRBV5-6 and TRBJ1-5; TRBD1 might be the D (5 bases). With 5 bases removed from V and 1 base from J, the gap between germline ends came to 10 bases. CDR1 and CDR2 from the germline V gene are SGHDT and YYEEEE. The CDR3 spans 14 residues. The CDR3: CASRLWGSNQPQHF. CDR3 DNA sequence: TGTGCCAGCAGGCTCTGGGGCAGCAATCAGCCCCAGCATTTT. Based on the CDR3 plus reference TRBV5-6 and TRBJ1-5, the full variable domain is DAGVTQSPTHLIKTRGQQVTLRCSPKSGHDTVSWYQQALGQGPQFIFQYYEEEERQRGNFPDRFSGHQFPNYSSELNVNALLLGDSALYLCASRLWGSNQPQHFGDGTRLSIL.

This chain connects TRBV23-1 to TRBJ2-1; D remains ambiguous. TRBV23-1 falls under the ORF class, with uncertain function. V was pared by 3 bases and J by 4 bases, with 7 bases between. There are 13 residues in the CDR3. CDR3 sequence: CASSQAGYNEQFF. DNA for the CDR3: TGCGCCAGCAGTCAGGCCGGGTACAATGAGCAGTTCTTC.

J is TRBJ1-2 and V is TRBV19, with a weak D call TRBD1 (6 bases). This CDR3 has 13 amino acids. V shed 6 bases and J shed 2 bases, with 10 bases lying between them. Germline CDR1 is LNHDA and CDR2 is SQIVND (reference sequence). Here the CDR3 DNA reads TGTGCCAGTAGCCAGGACAGCAACTATGGCTACACCTTC. The encoded protein is CASSQDSNYGYTF.